This T cell receptor beta chain was sequenced in a study of blood T cell repertoires in COVID-19. Across the study: The origin of the acute and convalescent COVID-19 samples was the United States, Italy and Spain. The cDNA or gDNA used as material had been derived from T cells, B-cell-depleted T cells, or PBMCs.

After removal of 4 bases from V and 0 bases from J, the junction contained 12 bases not matched to a gene. This CDR3 spans 17 amino acids. Germline-derived CDR1 and CDR2 are SGHDT and YYEEEE. As processed by the authors: Reference gene primer amplification gave nucleated cell count estimates. The method was immunoSEQ multiplex PCR; TCRdb's version includes in-frame clones alone and lacks a portion of them. V and J calls and clone size are given by that table; D and trimming were obtained from the DNA. The sample contains 80,000 to 100,000 clones, roughly 87% of which appear only once. The sample comprised peripheral blood. This receptor was taken from a woman aged 50 to 60 with active or convalescent COVID-19. The chain combines TRBV5-6 with TRBJ1-1; 7 bases are a match to TRBD1. The CDR3 DNA reads as TGTGCCAGCAGCCTGAATCTGGACAGGAGACTGAACACTGAAGCTTTCTTT. It encodes CASSLNLDRRLNTEAFF.